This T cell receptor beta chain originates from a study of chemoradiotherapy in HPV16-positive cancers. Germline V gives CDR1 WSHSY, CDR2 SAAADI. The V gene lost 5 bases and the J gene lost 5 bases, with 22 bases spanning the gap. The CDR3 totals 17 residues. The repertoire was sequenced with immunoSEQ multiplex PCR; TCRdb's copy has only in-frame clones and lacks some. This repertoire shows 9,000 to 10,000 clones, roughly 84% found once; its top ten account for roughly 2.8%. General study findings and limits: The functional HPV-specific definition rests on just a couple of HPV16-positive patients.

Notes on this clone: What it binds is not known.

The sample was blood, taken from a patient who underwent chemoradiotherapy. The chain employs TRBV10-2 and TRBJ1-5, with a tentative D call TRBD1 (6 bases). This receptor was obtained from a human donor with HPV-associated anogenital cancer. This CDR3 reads CASSMVTGSPGDQPQHF. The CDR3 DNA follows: TGCGCCAGCAGTATGGTAACAGGGAGTCCGGGAGATCAGCCCCAGCATTTT.